This entry lists 5 T cell receptor beta chains sequenced from one sample in a study of shared clonotypes between healthy human individuals. Naive-designated CD8 cells lacked CD45RO, were positively enriched for CCR7, and omitted terminally differentiated effector memory CD45RA+ cells. Profiling relied on immunoSEQ multiplex PCR, and the TCRdb table lists in-frame clones only, not all of them. The table lists nearly 2 million clones, around 96% of them singletons. Sequencing was done on a sample of naive CD8+ T cells sorted from blood. These receptors all stem from a man aged 18-30 years in good health.

The genes are TRBV4-2 and TRBJ2-5, with TRBD2 matching 10 bases. Germline V CDR1 and CDR2: LGHNA, YNFKEQ. The CDR3 contains 16 residues. Losses at the gene ends were 0 bases for V and 5 bases for J; bases not matched to a gene: 6. Here the CDR3 DNA reads TGTGCCAGCAGCCAAGAGAGCGGGGGGGCTCGGGAGACCCAGTACTTC. Protein product: CASSQESGGARETQYF.

The chain carries TRBV7-9 and TRBJ1-1, with D perhaps matching TRBD1 (5 bases). V dropped 5 bases and J dropped 0 bases, with 16 bases sitting between them. This CDR3 spans 16 amino acids. CDR1 and CDR2 from the germline V gene are SEHNR and FQNEAQ (reference sequence). CDR3: CASSQMGDGLNTEAFF. CDR3 nucleotides: TGTGCCAGCAGCCAAATGGGGGACGGGTTGAACACTGAAGCTTTCTTT.

Here the CDR3 DNA reads TGTGCCAGCAGTTTACAGGGGGATCCCTACGAGCAGTACTTC. It translates to CASSLQGDPYEQYF. The chain recombines TRBV5-6 with TRBJ2-7; TRBD1 matches at 8 bases. The CDR3 is 14 amino acids. With 5 bases clipped from V and 2 bases from J, the junction kept 6 bases outside the gene matches. Looked up from germline, CDR1 is SGHDT and CDR2 is YYEEEE.

Concerning this clone: This same CDR3 is encoded by further DNA sequences in the sample. The chain has TRBV6-6 and TRBJ2-7; D uncertain. Per germline, CDR1 MNHNY and CDR2 SVGAGI (reference sequence). The CDR3 consists of 11 residues. Trimming took off 4 bases at V and 4 bases at J, with 5 bases between the two ends. The CDR3 DNA reads as TGTGCCAGCAGTTCAGATTACGAGCAGTACTTC. Translating it yields CASSSDYEQYF.

This chain joins TRBV7-8 and TRBJ2-1; D is perhaps TRBD2 (5 bases). The CDR3 sequence is 15 residues long. V dropped 5 bases and J dropped 0 bases, with 11 bases sitting between them. Germline V gene lookup returns CDR1 SGHVS and CDR2 FQNEAQ. In nucleotides, the CDR3 is TGTGCCAGCAGCCTAACTAGTTACTCCTACAATGAGCAGTTCTTC. It is translated as CASSLTSYSYNEQFF.